This passage covers 3 T cell receptor beta chains from one sample sequenced in a study of T cell responses to AZD1222 COVID-19 vaccine. Libraries were prepared by immunoSEQ multiplex PCR; TCRdb keeps only in-frame clonotypes and omits some of them. The sample includes tens of thousands of clones, roughly 90% of them seen just once. Sequenced here: peripheral blood, sampled on day 0 of AZD1222 vaccination. The receptor source for this set is an adult in good health.

This clone was seen only once. The J gene is TRBJ2-2, the V gene TRBV7-3, with 10 bases fitting TRBD2. V was clipped by 7 bases and J by 1 base; unmatched bases: 6. CDR1 SGHTA and CDR2 FQGTGA come from the germline V gene. The CDR3 is made up of 16 amino acids. This chain's CDR3 is CASKLAGPLNTGELFF. The CDR3, as DNA: TGTGCCAGCAAACTAGCGGGACCACTGAACACCGGGGAGCTGTTTTTT.

This chain connects TRBV2 to TRBJ1-3; D gene ambiguous. CDR1 is SNHLY and CDR2 is FYNNEI in the germline V gene. This CDR3 has 16 residues. V was trimmed by 1 base and J by 4 bases, leaving 14 bases between them. The CDR3 loop is CASSEEGRTRGNTIYF. Written as DNA, the CDR3 is TGTGCCAGCAGTGAAGAAGGCCGGACGCGCGGAAACACCATATATTTT.

The chain joins TRBV5-1 to TRBJ1-1, with D perhaps matching TRBD1 (5 bases). Per germline, CDR1 SGHRS and CDR2 YFSETQ. V was shortened by 1 base and J by 0 bases, with 13 bases between the two germline ends. CDR3 length: 16 amino acids. The DNA for the CDR3 is TGCGCCAGCAGCTTGTCGCCAGACAGATTGAACACTGAAGCTTTCTTT. It is translated as CASSLSPDRLNTEAFF.